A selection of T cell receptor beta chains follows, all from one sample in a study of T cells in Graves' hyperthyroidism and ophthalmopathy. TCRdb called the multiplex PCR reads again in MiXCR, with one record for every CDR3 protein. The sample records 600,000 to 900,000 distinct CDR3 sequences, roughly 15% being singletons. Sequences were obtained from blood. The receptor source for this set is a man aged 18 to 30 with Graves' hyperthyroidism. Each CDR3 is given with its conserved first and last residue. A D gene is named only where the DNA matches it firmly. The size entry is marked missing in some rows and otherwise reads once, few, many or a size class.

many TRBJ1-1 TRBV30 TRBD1 CAWSRDRNTEAFF TGTGCCTGGAGCCGGGACAGGAACACTGAAGCTTTCTTT
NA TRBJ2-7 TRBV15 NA CATSRALTGYEQYF TGTGCCACCAGCAGGGCACTCACAGGGTACGAGCAGTACTTC
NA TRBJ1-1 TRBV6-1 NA CASRTLRGHTEAFF TGTGCCAGCAGAACCCTTAGGGGACACACTGAAGCTTTCTTT
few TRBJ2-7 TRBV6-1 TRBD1 CASNVNRGPYEQYF TGTGCCAGCAATGTAAACAGGGGGCCCTACGAGCAGTACTTC
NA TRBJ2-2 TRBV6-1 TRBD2 CASSAPGLAGVGGELFF TGTGCCAGCAGTGCCCCGGGACTAGCGGGAGTCGGCGGGGAGCTGTTTTTT
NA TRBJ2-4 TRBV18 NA CASSPGDGNIQYF TGTGCCAGCTCACCGGGAGACGGGAACATTCAGTACTTC
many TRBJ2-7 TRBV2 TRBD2 CASRSTSGRNEQYF TGTGCCAGCAGGAGTACTAGCGGGAGGAACGAGCAGTACTTC
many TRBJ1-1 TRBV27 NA CASSSLGGTEAFF TGTGCCAGCAGTTCCCTCGGTGGCACTGAAGCTTTCTTT
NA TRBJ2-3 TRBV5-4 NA CASSSAWRETPDTQYF TGTGCCAGCAGCTCCGCGTGGAGGGAAACCCCAGATACGCAGTATTTT
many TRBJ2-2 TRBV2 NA CASSEVPGTGELFF TGTGCCAGCAGTGAAGTTCCGGGGACCGGGGAGCTGTTTTTT
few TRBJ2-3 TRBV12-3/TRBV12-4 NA CASSSAPSDTQYF TGTGCCAGCAGTTCCGCTCCCTCGGATACGCAGTATTTT
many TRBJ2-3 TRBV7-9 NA CASSHLLTDTQYF TGTGCCAGCAGCCACCTTCTCACAGATACGCAGTATTTT
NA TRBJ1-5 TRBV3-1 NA CASSQGGRKPQHF TGTGCCAGCAGCCAAGGGGGGAGGAAGCCCCAGCATTTT
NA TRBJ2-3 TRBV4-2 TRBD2 CASSLPGGGRGTDTQYF TGTGCCAGCAGCCTTCCGGGGGGCGGGAGGGGCACAGATACGCAGTATTTT
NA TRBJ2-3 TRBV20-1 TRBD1 CSAPSGGTDTQYF TGCAGTGCCCCTTCAGGGGGAACAGATACGCAGTATTTT
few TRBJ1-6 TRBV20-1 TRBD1 CSARTRTGYNSPLHF TGCAGTGCTAGGACACGGACAGGTTATAATTCACCCCTCCACTTT
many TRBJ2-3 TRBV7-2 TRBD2 CASSLPPVTSGSRDTQYF TGTGCCAGCAGCCTACCCCCCGTGACTAGCGGGAGCAGGGATACGCAGTATTTT
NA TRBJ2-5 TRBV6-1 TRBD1 CASRPQGALKTQYF TGTGCCAGCAGGCCCCAGGGGGCACTAAAGACCCAGTACTTC
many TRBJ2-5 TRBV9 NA CASSVVGRDETQYF TGTGCCAGCAGCGTAGTAGGCAGGGATGAGACCCAGTACTTC
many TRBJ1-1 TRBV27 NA CASSLRPMNTEAFF TGTGCCAGCAGTTTGAGGCCCATGAACACTGAAGCTTTCTTT
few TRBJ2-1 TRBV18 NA CASSPATSRSYNEQFF TGTGCCAGCTCACCGGCCACTAGCAGGAGCTACAATGAGCAGTTCTTC
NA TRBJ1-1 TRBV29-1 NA CSVKDSMNTEAFF TGCAGCGTAAAGGACAGTATGAACACTGAAGCTTTCTTT
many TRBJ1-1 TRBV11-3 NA CASSLRETEAFF TGTGCCAGCAGCTTACGGGAAACTGAAGCTTTCTTT
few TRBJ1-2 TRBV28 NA CASSIRQEEGGYTF TGTGCCAGCAGTATCCGCCAGGAAGAGGGAGGCTACACCTTC
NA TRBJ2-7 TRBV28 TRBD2 CASGFAGAYEQYF TGTGCCAGCGGTTTCGCGGGGGCCTACGAGCAGTACTTC
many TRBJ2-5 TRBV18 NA CASSRPPGQETQYF TGTGCCAGCAGTCGCCCCCCGGGCCAAGAGACCCAGTACTTC
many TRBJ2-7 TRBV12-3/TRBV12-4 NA CASSRAHEQYF TGTGCCAGCAGCAGAGCCCACGAGCAGTACTTC